This entry describes one T cell receptor (beta chain). The antigen is not known. The record originates from a study of T cells in Graves' hyperthyroidism and ophthalmopathy. Study at large: Before treatment of any kind, peripheral blood was taken at initial diagnosis.

V gave up 1 base and J gave up 14 bases; unmatched junction bases: 5. Germline values: CDR1 DFQATT, CDR2 SNEGSKA (reference sequence). The CDR3 spans 11 residues. Regions amplified from RNA transcripts were the TCR beta CDR3 regions. HTBI primers were employed in a first-round RT-PCR of the TCR CDR3. A single record per CDR3 protein comes from TCRdb applying MiXCR to the multiplex PCR reads. This sample has about 600,000 distinct CDR3 sequences; approximately 15% occur once, and the top ten carry approximately 3.5%. Findings of the study overall: In blood, most of the thyroid clonotypes expanded above 0.001 were also present.

Sequenced material: blood. This chain uses TRBV20-1 with TRBJ2-1; 7 nucleotides match TRBD1. This sequence was found in a woman aged 40 to 49 with Graves' ophthalmopathy. The CDR3 protein is CSARADRVKFF. The CDR3 DNA follows: TGCAGTGCTAGAGCAGACAGGGTTAAGTTCTTC.